The T cell receptor beta chain described here comes from a study of blood T cell repertoires in COVID-19. Across the study: Nucleic acid was either cDNA or gDNA, and it came from T cells, B-cell-depleted T cells, or PBMCs.

The V end lost 0 bases, the J end lost 4 bases, and 9 bases lay between the germline ends. The CDR3 is made up of 14 amino acids. The germline gives CDR1 MNHEY, CDR2 SVGAGI. Under the authors' procedure: Amplification of reference gene primers was used by the study to estimate nucleated cell counts. The assay was immunoSEQ multiplex PCR, and TCRdb's table has in-frame clones only and misses some. That table furnishes V, J and clone size, whereas the DNA furnished D and trimming. The table lists 140,000 to 150,000 clones, approximately 87% of them singletons. The receptor was isolated from a man between 50 and 59 years old who had recovered from COVID-19. The sample taken for sequencing was peripheral blood. The chain combines TRBV6-5 with TRBJ2-5; the D gene is possibly TRBD1 (6 bases). CDR3 sequence: CASSYSQGRETQYF. The CDR3 bases are TGTGCCAGCAGTTACTCCCAGGGGCGAGAGACCCAGTACTTC.